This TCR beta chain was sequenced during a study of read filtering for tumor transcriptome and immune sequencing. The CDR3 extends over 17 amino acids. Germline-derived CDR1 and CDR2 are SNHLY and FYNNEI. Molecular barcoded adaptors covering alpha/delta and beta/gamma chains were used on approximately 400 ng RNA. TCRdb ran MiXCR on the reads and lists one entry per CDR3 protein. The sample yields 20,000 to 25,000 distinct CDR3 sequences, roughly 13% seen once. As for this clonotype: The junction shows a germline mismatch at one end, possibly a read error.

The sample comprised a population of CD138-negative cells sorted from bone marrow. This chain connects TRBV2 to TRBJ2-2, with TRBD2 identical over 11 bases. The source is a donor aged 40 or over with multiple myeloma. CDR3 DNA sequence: TGTGCCACCAGTGAACTGGCTAGCGGGAGGCTCACCAGGGGTCTGTTTTTT. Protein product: CATSELASGRLTRGLFF.